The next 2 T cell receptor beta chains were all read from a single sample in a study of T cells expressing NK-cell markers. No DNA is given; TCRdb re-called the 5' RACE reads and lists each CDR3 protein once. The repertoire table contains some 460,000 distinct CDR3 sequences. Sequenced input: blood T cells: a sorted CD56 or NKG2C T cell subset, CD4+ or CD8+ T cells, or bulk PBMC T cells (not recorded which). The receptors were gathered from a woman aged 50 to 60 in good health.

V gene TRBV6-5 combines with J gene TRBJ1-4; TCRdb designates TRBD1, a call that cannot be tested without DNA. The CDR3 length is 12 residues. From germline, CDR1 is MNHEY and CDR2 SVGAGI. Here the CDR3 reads CASSPRGGKLFF.

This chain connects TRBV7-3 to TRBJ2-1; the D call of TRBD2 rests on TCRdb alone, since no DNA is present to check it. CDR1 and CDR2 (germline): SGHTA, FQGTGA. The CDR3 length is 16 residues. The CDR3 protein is CASSSPLAGGPNEQFF. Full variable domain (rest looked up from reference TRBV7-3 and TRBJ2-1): GAGVSQTPSNKVTEKGKYVELRCDPISGHTALYWYRQSLGQGPEFLIYFQGTGAADDSGLPNDRFFAVRPEGSVSTLKIQRTERGDSAVYLCASSSPLAGGPNEQFFGPGTRLTVL.